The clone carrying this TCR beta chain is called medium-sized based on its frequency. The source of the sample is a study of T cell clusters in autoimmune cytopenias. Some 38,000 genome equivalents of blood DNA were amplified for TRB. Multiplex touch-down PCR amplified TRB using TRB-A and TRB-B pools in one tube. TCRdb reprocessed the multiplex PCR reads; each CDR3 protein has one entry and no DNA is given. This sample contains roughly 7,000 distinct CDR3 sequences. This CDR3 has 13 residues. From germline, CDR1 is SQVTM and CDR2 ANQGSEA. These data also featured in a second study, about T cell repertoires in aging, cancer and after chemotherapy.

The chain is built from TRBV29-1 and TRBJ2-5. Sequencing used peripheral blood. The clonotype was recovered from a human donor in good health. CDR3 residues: CSVEEYDLGTQYF.